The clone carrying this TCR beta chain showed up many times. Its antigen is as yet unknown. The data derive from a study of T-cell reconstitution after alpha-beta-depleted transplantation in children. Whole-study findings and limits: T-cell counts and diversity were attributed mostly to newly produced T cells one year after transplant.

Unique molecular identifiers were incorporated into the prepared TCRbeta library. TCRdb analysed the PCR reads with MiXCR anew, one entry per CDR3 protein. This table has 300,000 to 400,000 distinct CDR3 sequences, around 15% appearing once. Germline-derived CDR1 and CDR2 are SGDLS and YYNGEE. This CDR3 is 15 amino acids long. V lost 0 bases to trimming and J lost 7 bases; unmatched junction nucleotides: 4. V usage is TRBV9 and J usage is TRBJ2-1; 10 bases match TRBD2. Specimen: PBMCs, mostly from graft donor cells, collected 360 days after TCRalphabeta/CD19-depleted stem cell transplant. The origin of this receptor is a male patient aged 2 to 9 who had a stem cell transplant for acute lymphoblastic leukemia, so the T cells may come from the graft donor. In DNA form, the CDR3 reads TGTGCCAGCAGCGTAGCCGGGACTAGCGTAAATGAGCAGTTCTTC. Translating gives CASSVAGTSVNEQFF.